This is a list of T cell receptor beta chains from one sample in a study of blood T cell repertoires in COVID-19. TCRdb's table, derived via immunoSEQ multiplex PCR, lists solely in-frame clones and lacks some. The sample has 250,000 to 300,000 clones, about nine tenths seen once. Input material: PBMCs or T cells enriched from blood (not recorded which). All receptors come from a man younger than 30 who had recovered from COVID-19. CDR3s include the opening cysteine and the closing phenylalanine or tryptophan. The D gene is left open where the match is weak. Clone size appears in some rows only: once, few, many, or a class for an expanded clone.

>TRBJ1-6|.|.|TRBV6-2/TRBV6-3
CASSYTRGINSPLHF
TGTGCCAGCAGTTACACCCGGGGGATCAATTCACCCCTCCACTTT
>TRBJ2-7|many|TRBD2|TRBV5-1
CASGPRGAWEQYF
TGCGCCAGCGGCCCGCGGGGGGCTTGGGAGCAGTACTTC
>TRBJ1-5|.|.|TRBV12-5
CASGLVSPSNQPQHF
TGTGCTAGTGGTTTGGTATCCCCGTCGAATCAGCCCCAGCATTTT
>TRBJ1-2|.|TRBD1|TRBV2
CASLPGTGPTYGYTF
TGTGCCAGCTTACCCGGGACAGGGCCCACCTATGGCTACACCTTC
>TRBJ2-1|.|TRBD2|TRBV6-4
CASSPTTSAEPHEQFF
TGTGCCAGCAGCCCCACTACTAGCGCCGAACCGCATGAGCAGTTCTTC
>TRBJ1-2|.|.|TRBV16
CASSHTGGYGYTF
TGTGCCAGCAGCCACACGGGGGGGTATGGCTACACCTTC
>TRBJ1-1|.|TRBD1|TRBV10-1
CASSDPGQLEAFF
TGCGCCAGCAGTGACCCGGGACAGCTTGAAGCTTTCTTT
>TRBJ2-5|once|.|TRBV7-9
CASSRAGTWETQYF
TGTGCCAGCAGTCGTGCGGGGACTTGGGAGACCCAGTACTTC
>TRBJ2-3|.|.|TRBV10-3
CAISESSLAGVDTQYF
TGTGCCATCAGTGAGTCCAGCCTAGCCGGAGTGGATACGCAGTATTTT
>TRBJ1-3|once|TRBD1|TRBV19
CASSNPGTGASSGNTIYF
TGTGCCAGTAGTAATCCCGGGACAGGGGCAAGCTCTGGAAACACCATATATTTT
>TRBJ1-2|few|.|TRBV7-9
CASSLAGAEYYGYTF
TGTGCCAGCAGCTTAGCAGGGGCGGAATACTATGGCTACACCTTC